This TCR beta chain was recovered during a study of T cell changes during pregnancy in multiple sclerosis. This clone was picked up a small number of times. Measured with immunoSEQ multiplex PCR; TCRdb has only the in-frame clones, and not every one. The sample has 50,000 or so clones; under 95% are singletons. CDR1 and CDR2 (germline): MNHEY, SVGAGI. The CDR3 runs 15 residues. V was clipped by 0 bases and J by 5 bases; unmatched bases: 4. The clonotype comes from a female donor with multiple sclerosis, enrolled in a pregnancy study. The chain joins TRBV6-5 to TRBJ1-5; 7 bases agree with TRBD1. The sequencing used CD4+ T cells from peripheral blood mononuclear cells, collected in the second trimester of pregnancy. CDR3 DNA sequence: TGTGCCAGCAGTTACTCAAGGGGGCGCGATCAGCCCCAGCATTTT. Translation gives CASSYSRGRDQPQHF.